Given below is one TCR beta chain in context. Its matching antigen is unknown. The data were obtained in a study of regulatory T cells in long-lasting Graves disease. In the study overall: New Graves' disease cases had less than 3 months of antithyroid drugs.

Study-wide findings and caveats: A reduction in accuracy may have resulted from the small sample size.

Time point noted: newly diagnosed GD, antithyroid drugs for less than 3 months. The TCR library was made from RNA that had been extracted from PBMCs in TRIzol. Patients met American Thyroid Association criteria for Graves' disease. In building TCR beta libraries, iRepertoire HTBI primers were used together with Arm-PCR of CDR3 regions. One entry per CDR3 protein results from TCRdb running MiXCR on the multiplex PCR reads. This sample has 420,000 or so distinct CDR3 sequences, with 15% to 20% found just once. The CDR3 consists of 15 residues. Germline V gene data show CDR1 as DFQATT and CDR2 as SNEGSKA (reference sequence). With V trimmed by 4 bases and J by 4 bases, 7 bases remained unmatched. This same sample was also part of a study on T cells in Graves' hyperthyroidism and ophthalmopathy.

The receptor comes from a woman in her late teens or twenties with Graves disease. The genes are TRBV20-1 and TRBJ2-1, with 10 bases that match TRBD1. Here the sequenced sample was peripheral blood mononuclear cells (PBMCs), taken at new diagnosis, from a patient treated with antithyroid drugs. The CDR3 sequence is CSATNRDRGYNEQFF. The CDR3 DNA sequence: TGCAGTGCTACAAACCGGGACAGGGGTTACAATGAGCAGTTCTTC.